These T cell receptor beta chains were read from a single sample in a study of shared clonotypes between healthy human individuals. TCRdb keeps only in-frame clones here, not all; method: immunoSEQ multiplex PCR. The table lists some 980,000 clones, about 80% of them singletons. The sequencing sample was made of memory CD4+ T cells sorted from blood. Receptors originate from a man aged 18 to 35 in good health. CDR3s include the opening cysteine and the closing phenylalanine or tryptophan. The order of the fields is J gene, V gene, D gene, clone size, CDR3 protein, CDR3 DNA. D genes are given only for firm matches. A clone size is listed for some rows: how often the clone was seen (once, few, many), or a class if it is expanded.

TRBJ2-1 | TRBV6-5 | TRBD1 | - | CASSKDRSIYNEQFF | TGTGCCAGCAGCAAGGACAGGTCCATCTACAATGAGCAGTTCTTC
TRBJ2-3 | TRBV10-3 | - | - | CAGPAACTDTQYF | TGTGCCGGTCCAGCGGCGTGCACAGATACGCAGTATTTT
TRBJ2-7 | TRBV4-1 | - | - | CVKGCNEQYF | TGCGTAAAGGGGTGCAACGAGCAGTACTTC
TRBJ1-1 | TRBV5-6 | TRBD1 | - | CASSVPGTGNTEAFF | TGTGCCAGCAGCGTCCCCGGGACAGGGAACACTGAAGCTTTCTTT
TRBJ1-5 | TRBV28 | TRBD1 | - | CASSLPGQGAKNQPQHF | TGTGCCAGCAGTTTACCTGGACAGGGGGCCAAAAATCAGCCCCAGCATTTT
TRBJ2-1 | TRBV2 | TRBD2 | - | CATSLAGVYNEQFF | TGTGCCACCTCACTAGCGGGAGTCTACAATGAGCAGTTCTTC
TRBJ1-5 | TRBV5-6 | TRBD1 | - | CASSSWDSSNQPQHF | TGTGCCAGCAGCTCCTGGGACAGCAGCAATCAGCCCCAGCATTTT
TRBJ1-5 | TRBV30 | - | few | CAWSVSAKQPQHF | TGTGCCTGGAGTGTATCGGCGAAGCAGCCCCAGCATTTT
TRBJ1-3 | TRBV11-2 | - | once | CASSLDTGFLSGNTIYF | TGTGCCAGCAGCTTAGATACCGGCTTCCTCTCTGGAAACACCATATATTTT
TRBJ2-7 | TRBV7-6 | - | - | CASTQKTGGEYEQYF | TGTGCCAGCACCCAGAAAACAGGGGGGGAATACGAGCAGTACTTC
TRBJ2-7 | TRBV6-1 | - | - | CASTMAGISYEQYF | TGTGCCAGCACAATGGCAGGGATCTCCTACGAGCAGTACTTC
TRBJ2-5 | TRBV6-6 | TRBD1 | - | CASSYSGQGGETQYF | TGTGCCAGCAGTTACTCGGGACAGGGCGGGGAGACCCAGTACTTC
TRBJ1-5 | TRBV6-1 | TRBD1 | few | CASSEWTGESNQPQHF | TGTGCCAGCAGTGAATGGACAGGGGAGAGCAATCAGCCCCAGCATTTT
TRBJ2-5 | TRBV7-2 | TRBD2 | - | CASSLPSGGLETQYF | TGTGCCAGCAGCTTACCTAGCGGGGGGTTGGAGACCCAGTACTTC
TRBJ2-7 | TRBV19 | - | - | CASSRDFERYEQYF | TGTGCCAGTAGTAGGGACTTTGAACGCTACGAGCAGTACTTC
TRBJ1-1 | TRBV7-9 | - | - | CASSLGTENTEAFF | TGTGCCAGCAGCTTAGGGACTGAGAACACTGAAGCTTTCTTT
TRBJ2-2 | TRBV5-8 | - | - | CASSLRWGAGGELFF | TGTGCCAGCAGCTTGAGATGGGGCGCCGGCGGGGAGCTGTTTTTT
TRBJ1-3 | TRBV5-1 | TRBD1 | - | CASSSGTGPSGNTIYF | TGCGCCAGCAGCTCCGGGACAGGGCCCTCTGGAAACACCATATATTTT
TRBJ2-5 | TRBV18 | - | - | CASSPSGRRETQYF | TGTGCCAGCTCACCTTCGGGGAGAAGAGAGACCCAGTACTTC
TRBJ2-2 | TRBV6-1 | - | once | CASSAKSGSTNTGELFF | TGTGCCAGCAGTGCCAAGTCAGGATCCACGAACACCGGGGAGCTGTTTTTT
TRBJ1-1 | TRBV6-1 | - | - | CASSEPWATEAFF | TGTGCCAGCAGTGAACCATGGGCGACTGAAGCTTTCTTT
TRBJ1-5 | TRBV28 | TRBD1 | - | CASSLRQGAMNQPQHF | TGTGCCAGCAGTCTAAGACAGGGGGCCATGAATCAGCCCCAGCATTTT
TRBJ1-5 | TRBV19 | TRBD1 | - | CASRGAGGQPQHF | TGTGCCAGCAGGGGGGCAGGGGGTCAGCCCCAGCATTTT
TRBJ1-4 | TRBV18 | - | - | CASSPRVGEKLFF | TGTGCCAGCTCACCACGGGTAGGGGAAAAACTGTTTTTT
TRBJ2-1 | TRBV10-3 | TRBD2 | - | CAISEQTSGSNEQFF | TGTGCCATCAGTGAACAGACTAGCGGGAGTAATGAGCAGTTCTTC
TRBJ1-4 | TRBV18 | - | few | CASSGTNEKLFF | TGTGCCAGCTCAGGAACTAATGAAAAACTGTTTTTT
TRBJ2-7 | TRBV30 | - | - | CAWQSQSYEQYF | TGTGCCTGGCAGTCTCAGAGCTACGAGCAGTACTTC
TRBJ1-2 | TRBV14 | - | - | CASSPDSYYGYTF | TGTGCCAGCAGCCCTGACTCCTACTATGGCTACACCTTC
TRBJ1-1 | TRBV29-1 | - | - | CSGGDSNTEAFF | TGCAGCGGTGGTGACAGTAACACTGAAGCTTTCTTT
TRBJ2-1 | TRBV5-1 | TRBD1 | - | CASSLARTGANEQFF | TGCGCCAGCAGCTTGGCCCGGACAGGGGCGAATGAGCAGTTCTTC
TRBJ1-2 | TRBV7-2 | - | - | CASTQDKGNGYTF | TGTGCCAGCACGCAGGACAAAGGCAATGGCTACACCTTC
TRBJ1-1 | TRBV2 | - | few | CASSVMRGAAEAFF | TGTGCCAGCAGTGTGATGAGGGGGGCGGCTGAAGCTTTCTTT
TRBJ2-7 | TRBV6-5 | TRBD1 | - | CASREPGQGVYEQYF | TGTGCCAGCAGAGAACCGGGACAGGGAGTATACGAGCAGTACTTC
TRBJ1-2 | TRBV11-2 | - | - | CASRDMKRTEYGYTF | TGTGCCAGCAGAGACATGAAGCGGACGGAGTATGGCTACACCTTC
TRBJ2-4 | TRBV11-1 | TRBD2 | - | CASSSPLAGKNIQYF | TGTGCCAGCAGTTCGCCTCTAGCGGGCAAAAACATTCAGTACTTC
TRBJ2-3 | TRBV19 | TRBD1 | - | CASSPQTGQGSQYF | TGTGCCAGTAGTCCCCAGACAGGGCAGGGATCGCAGTATTTT
TRBJ2-1 | TRBV30 | - | many | CAWTRTGGSYNEQFF | TGTGCCTGGACCCGGACCGGGGGCTCCTACAATGAGCAGTTCTTC
TRBJ1-1 | TRBV19 | TRBD1 | - | CASWDSGGTEAFF | TGTGCCAGTTGGGACTCAGGGGGAACTGAAGCTTTCTTT
TRBJ1-6 | TRBV5-1 | TRBD1 | - | CASSSGQGLFALHF | TGCGCCAGCAGCTCTGGACAGGGTCTTTTCGCCCTCCACTTT
TRBJ2-3 | TRBV4-2 | TRBD1 | - | CASSQILDRAADTQYF | TGTGCCAGCAGCCAAATTTTGGACAGGGCCGCAGATACGCAGTATTTT
TRBJ2-5 | TRBV6-5 | - | - | CASRLWETQYF | TGTGCCAGCAGGCTATGGGAGACCCAGTACTTC
TRBJ1-5 | TRBV5-1 | TRBD1 | - | CASSPGTGIGQPQHF | TGCGCCAGCAGCCCCGGGACAGGGATCGGTCAGCCCCAGCATTTT